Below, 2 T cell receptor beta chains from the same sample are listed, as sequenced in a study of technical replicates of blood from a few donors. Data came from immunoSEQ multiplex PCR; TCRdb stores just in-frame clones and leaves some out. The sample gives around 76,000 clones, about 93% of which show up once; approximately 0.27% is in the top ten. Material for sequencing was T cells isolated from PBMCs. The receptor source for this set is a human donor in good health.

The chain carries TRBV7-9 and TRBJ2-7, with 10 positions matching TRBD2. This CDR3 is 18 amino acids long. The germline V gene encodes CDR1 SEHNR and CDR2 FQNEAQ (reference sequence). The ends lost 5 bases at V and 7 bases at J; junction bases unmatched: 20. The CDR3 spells CASSQPGQPGLASQEQYF. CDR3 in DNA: TGTGCCAGCAGCCAGCCAGGACAGCCGGGACTAGCGTCACAAGAGCAGTACTTC.

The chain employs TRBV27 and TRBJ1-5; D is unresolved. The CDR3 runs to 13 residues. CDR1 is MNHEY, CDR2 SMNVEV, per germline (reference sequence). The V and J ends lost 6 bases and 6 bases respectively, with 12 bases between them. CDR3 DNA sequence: TGTGCCAGCAGCCCGGTTTTCGGTCAGCCCCAGCATTTT. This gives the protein CASSPVFGQPQHF.